The 9 T cell receptor beta chains given below trace back to one sample, sequenced in a study of shared T cell receptors in the human thymus. Using immunoSEQ multiplex PCR, the repertoire was profiled, and TCRdb retains in-frame clones only, with some absent. This repertoire shows approximately 660,000 clones, 85% to 90% found once; its top ten account for 0.0095% to 0.012%. The same data also contributed to another study, on human thymus T cells.

Sequenced sample: thymocytes. The receptors were sampled from a boy under two years old with a congenital heart defect.

The chain recombines TRBV30 with TRBJ2-2, with TRBD2 identical over 13 bases. Per the germline V gene, CDR1 is GTSNPN and CDR2 is SVGIG (reference sequence). J was trimmed by 3 bases and V by 4 bases; bases with no gene match: 14. The CDR3 totals 19 residues. The CDR3 region is CAWIGDPLAGGTDTGELFF. DNA for the CDR3: TGTGCCTGGATAGGGGACCCACTAGCGGGAGGGACGGACACCGGGGAGCTGTTTTTT.

The chain uses TRBV11-3 and TRBJ2-7; D is possibly TRBD2 (6 bases). V lost 5 bases and J lost 2, with 13 bases in between. The germline V gene encodes CDR1 SGHNT and CDR2 YENEEA. The CDR3 covers 14 residues. CDR3 sequence (DNA): TGTGCCAGCAGCCGCGGGACGGATACCTACGAGCAGTACTTC. It is translated as CASSRGTDTYEQYF.

The chain employs TRBV6-5 and TRBJ2-5; tentative D call: TRBD1 (6 bases). Deletions cut 6 bases from V and 2 bases from J, with 10 bases between. The CDR3 consists of 13 residues. CDR1 is MNHEY and CDR2 is SVGAGI in the germline V gene. The CDR3: CASSLGQQETQYF. CDR3 sequence (DNA): TGTGCCAGCAGCCTCGGACAGCAAGAGACCCAGTACTTC.

V usage is TRBV30 and J usage is TRBJ2-7, with D uncertain. The V gene lost 2 bases and the J gene lost 0 bases, with 11 bases spanning the gap. CDR3 length: 14 residues. CDR1 is GTSNPN and CDR2 is SVGIG in the germline V gene (reference sequence). DNA of the CDR3: TGTGCCTGGAGTAGCCACCAATCCTCCTACGAGCAGTACTTC. Its translation is CAWSSHQSSYEQYF.

The chain employs TRBV5-1 and TRBJ2-7, with 10 bases matching TRBD1. This CDR3 is built from 19 residues. Germline V gene lookup returns CDR1 SGHRS and CDR2 YFSETQ. With 4 bases clipped from V and 4 bases from J, the junction kept 20 bases outside the gene matches. This CDR3 is CASSRPSPGVGTGDYEQYF. CDR3 nucleotide sequence: TGCGCCAGCAGCCGCCCCTCCCCCGGAGTTGGGACAGGGGATTACGAGCAGTACTTC. Full variable domain (rest looked up from reference TRBV5-1 and TRBJ2-7): KAGVTQTPRYLIKTRGQQVTLSCSPISGHRSVSWYQQTPGQGLQFLFEYFSETQRNKGNFPGRFSGRQFSNSRSEMNVSTLELGDSALYLCASSRPSPGVGTGDYEQYFGPGTRLTVT.

This sequence joins TRBV4-2 and TRBJ2-1; 8 positions agree with TRBD2. Germline V gene data show CDR1 as LGHNA and CDR2 as YNFKEQ. The CDR3 length is 15 residues. Trimming took 1 base from V and 8 from J; bases not matched to a gene: 7. The CDR3 sequence is CASSQAGGAVDEQFF. Written as DNA, the CDR3 is TGTGCCAGCAGCCAAGCGGGAGGGGCCGTAGATGAGCAGTTCTTC.

The V and J genes are TRBV27 and TRBJ1-1; 7 bases align to TRBD1. The CDR3 covers 19 residues. Germline V lookup: CDR1 MNHEY, CDR2 SMNVEV (reference sequence). The trim removed 6 bases at V and 3 bases at J, leaving 22 bases unmatched. The DNA for the CDR3 is TGTGCCAGCAGGCTGACAGGGAAGAGGGTGTTCGGAAGGGACACTGAAGCTTTCTTT. Encoded protein: CASRLTGKRVFGRDTEAFF.

This chain connects TRBV5-1 to TRBJ2-7; maybe TRBD1 (6 bases). Germline assignment: CDR1 SGHRS and CDR2 YFSETQ. Trimming cost V 5 bases and J 4 bases, with 13 bases left between them. The CDR3 length is 13 residues. CDR3 DNA: TGCGCCAGCAGGCCAGGGGCGACTTACGAGCAGTACTTC. Its protein is CASRPGATYEQYF. The full variable domain, in which reference TRBV5-1 and TRBJ2-7 provide the parts outside the CDR3, is KAGVTQTPRYLIKTRGQQVTLSCSPISGHRSVSWYQQTPGQGLQFLFEYFSETQRNKGNFPGRFSGRQFSNSRSEMNVSTLELGDSALYLCASRPGATYEQYFGPGTRLTVT.

The chain joins TRBV4-1 to TRBJ2-7, with 15 bases aligning to TRBD2. The V segment lost 4 bases and the J segment 4 bases; nucleotides outside the gene matches: 8. The germline CDR1 and CDR2 sequences are MGHRA and YSYEKL. The length of the CDR3 is 17 residues. CDR3 DNA sequence: TGCGCCAGCAGCCCAAGGGGGACTAGCGGGAGGCTTTACGAGCAGTACTTC. This translates into CASSPRGTSGRLYEQYF.